Listed below are T cell receptor beta chains from one sample, sequenced in a study of post-analysis software for immune sequencing data. One entry per CDR3 protein, called by TCRdb with MiXCR from the PCR reads. The table records fewer than 850,000 distinct CDR3 sequences, 25% to 30% of them present only once. Sequenced input: blood. The source is a girl aged 5 to 17 with multiple sclerosis. CDR3s include the opening cysteine and the closing phenylalanine or tryptophan. A D gene is named only where the DNA matches it firmly. Size is stated for part of the rows, as once, few or many counts, or as a class when the clone is expanded.

clone_size: few; d_call: NA; j_call: TRBJ2-1; v_call: TRBV5-5; cdr3_nt: TGTGCCAGCCTCGTTACCCAGGGCGTGTACAATGAGCAGTTCTTC; cdr3_aa: CASLVTQGVYNEQFF
clone_size: few; d_call: TRBD2; j_call: TRBJ2-3; v_call: TRBV6-6; cdr3_nt: TGTGCCAGCAGTTACCATACTAGCGGTGGCACAGATACGCAGTATTTT; cdr3_aa: CASSYHTSGGTDTQYF
clone_size: NA; d_call: NA; j_call: TRBJ1-1; v_call: TRBV29-1; cdr3_nt: TGCAGCGTTGCAAGGGGCACTGAAGCTTTCTTT; cdr3_aa: CSVARGTEAFF
clone_size: NA; d_call: NA; j_call: TRBJ1-6; v_call: TRBV28; cdr3_nt: TGTGCCAGCAGTCCCGGACAGAGGATGAATTCACCCCTCCACTTT; cdr3_aa: CASSPGQRMNSPLHF
clone_size: NA; d_call: NA; j_call: TRBJ2-7; v_call: TRBV6-6; cdr3_nt: TGTGCCAGCAGTTACACCAGGGGAGGGAACTACGAGCAGTACTTC; cdr3_aa: CASSYTRGGNYEQYF
clone_size: NA; d_call: NA; j_call: TRBJ2-2; v_call: TRBV4-1; cdr3_nt: TGCGCCAGCAGCGCCGGACACTCCACCGGGGAGCTGTTTTTT; cdr3_aa: CASSAGHSTGELFF
clone_size: NA; d_call: TRBD2; j_call: TRBJ2-7; v_call: TRBV27; cdr3_nt: TGTGCCAGCAGTTTGGTGGCTAGCGGGAGCACCTACGAGCAGTACTTC; cdr3_aa: CASSLVASGSTYEQYF
clone_size: NA; d_call: NA; j_call: TRBJ2-1; v_call: TRBV6-2/TRBV6-3; cdr3_nt: TGTGCCAGCAGGGGGGCAGGTGATGATGAGCAGTTCTTC; cdr3_aa: CASRGAGDDEQFF
clone_size: few; d_call: NA; j_call: TRBJ1-2; v_call: TRBV15; cdr3_nt: TGTGCCACCAGCAGAAACGACAGGTTTAACTATGGCTACACCTTC; cdr3_aa: CATSRNDRFNYGYTF
clone_size: many; d_call: NA; j_call: TRBJ2-7; v_call: TRBV20-1; cdr3_nt: TGCAGTGCTCGTGACCCAAATAGCTACGAGCAGTACTTC; cdr3_aa: CSARDPNSYEQYF
clone_size: many; d_call: TRBD1; j_call: TRBJ2-3; v_call: TRBV7-2; cdr3_nt: TGTGCCAGCACCAGGACAGGGGGCACAGATACGCAGTATTTT; cdr3_aa: CASTRTGGTDTQYF
clone_size: NA; d_call: NA; j_call: TRBJ2-3; v_call: TRBV28; cdr3_nt: TGTGCCAGCAGGTTTACCCGGTCAGATACGCAGTATTTT; cdr3_aa: CASRFTRSDTQYF
clone_size: NA; d_call: NA; j_call: TRBJ2-5; v_call: TRBV28; cdr3_nt: TGTGCCAGCATTAATAGGGATTTCCGGACCCAGTACTTC; cdr3_aa: CASINRDFRTQYF
clone_size: once; d_call: NA; j_call: TRBJ1-2; v_call: TRBV19; cdr3_nt: TGTGCCTCAGAGGGGGTTAACTATGGCTACACCTTC; cdr3_aa: CASEGVNYGYTF
clone_size: few; d_call: NA; j_call: TRBJ2-1; v_call: TRBV27; cdr3_nt: TGTGCCAGCAGTTTAGAGAGGAGGGGGGGCAATGAGCAGTTCTTC; cdr3_aa: CASSLERRGGNEQFF
clone_size: NA; d_call: TRBD1; j_call: TRBJ2-1; v_call: TRBV20-1; cdr3_nt: TGCAGTGCTAGACCCGGGACAGGGGAATACAATGAGCAGTTCTTC; cdr3_aa: CSARPGTGEYNEQFF
clone_size: few; d_call: TRBD2; j_call: TRBJ2-1; v_call: TRBV7-2; cdr3_nt: TGTGCCAGCGGACTAGCGGGGGGGCGTGAGCAGTTCTTC; cdr3_aa: CASGLAGGREQFF